Following are 22 T cell receptor beta chains from one sample sequenced in a study of T cells after yellow fever vaccination. TCRdb processed the 5' RACE reads anew with MiXCR; each CDR3 protein has one entry. The repertoire has around 310,000 distinct CDR3 sequences, roughly 8.7% of them found once; the top ten carry about a sixth. Sequenced material: PBMCs, taken on the day of the first yellow fever vaccination. The source of these receptors is a man aged 18-30 years who received the YFV17D yellow fever vaccine.

This clonotype was seen only a few times. The genes are TRBV5-1 and TRBJ2-3; TRBD1 matches 10 bases. V was clipped by 3 bases and J by 5 bases; unmatched bases: 15. The CDR3 length is 18 residues. Germline CDR1 SGHRS, CDR2 YFSETQ. The CDR3 nucleotides are TGCGCCAGCAGCTGGACTAACCGGGACAGGGGATTGCTAGATACGCAGTATTTT. Translation: CASSWTNRDRGLLDTQYF.

This clonotype was counted at least ten times. The chain employs TRBV6-1 and TRBJ1-6; 10 bases match TRBD1. CDR1 and CDR2 (germline): MNHNS, SASEGT. With 5 bases clipped from V and 7 bases from J, the junction kept 5 bases outside the gene matches. The CDR3 extends over 15 amino acids. CDR3 residues: CASSLRQGANSPLHF. As DNA, the CDR3 is TGTGCCAGCAGTCTTAGACAGGGGGCGAATTCACCCCTCCACTTT.

This clonotype was detected only a few times. The V gene is TRBV28, the J gene TRBJ1-2; unclear D gene. This CDR3 is built from 12 residues. The germline V and J ends were trimmed by 8 bases and 1 base, with 8 bases remaining between them. Germline V gene data show CDR1 as MDHEN and CDR2 as SYDVKM. Written as DNA, the CDR3 is TGTGCCAGCTTTGGCCTTAACTATGGCTACACCTTC. This translates into CASFGLNYGYTF.

Ten or more counts support this clonotype. The chain has TRBV11-2 and TRBJ2-1; D is perhaps TRBD1 (7 bases). Between the trimmed V and J ends, which lost 10 bases and 7 bases, there was a span of 20 bases. The CDR3 consists of 14 residues. CDR1 is SGHAT, CDR2 FQNNGV, per germline. CDR3: CATTPGRGRNEQFF. The CDR3, as DNA: TGTGCCACCACGCCGGGCAGGGGGAGGAATGAGCAGTTCTTC.

This clonotype was observed a few times. The rearrangement links TRBV5-1 to TRBJ2-7; no definite D call. This CDR3 comprises 13 residues. Trimming cost V 4 bases and J 2 bases, with 10 bases left between them. The germline V gene encodes CDR1 SGHRS and CDR2 YFSETQ. The CDR3 here is CASSADGAYEQYV. The CDR3 bases are TGCGCCAGCAGCGCGGACGGAGCCTACGAGCAGTACGTC.

The gene calls are TRBV4-3 and TRBJ1-5; D call uncertain. Germline CDR1 is LGHNA and CDR2 is YSLEER. Trimming took 0 bases from V and 5 from J, leaving 11 bases between them. The CDR3 extends over 15 amino acids. The CDR3 bases are TGCGCCAGCAGCCAAGAGTTGAGGGTAGATCAGCCCCAGCATTTT. This translates into CASSQELRVDQPQHF.

The CDR3 nucleotides are TGCGCCAGCAGCCAAGGCCCCCGGGGGCCCGGGGGCGGGGAGCTGTTTTTT. Translation gives CASSQGPRGPGGGELFF. This chain links TRBV4-3 with TRBJ2-2, with D perhaps assigned TRBD1 or TRBD2 (6 bases each). CDR3 length: 17 amino acids. Germline V lookup: CDR1 LGHNA, CDR2 YSLEER. V was pared by 1 base and J by 7 bases, with 19 bases between.

The chain uses TRBV4-3 and TRBJ1-2; D is ambiguous. This CDR3 spans 14 amino acids. The V and J ends lost 9 bases and 0 bases respectively, with 14 bases between them. Germline loops: CDR1 LGHNA, CDR2 YSLEER. The CDR3, as DNA: TGCGCCAGAATGAAAAAGGAAGCTAACTATGGCTACACCTTC. It translates to CARMKKEANYGYTF.

The chain couples TRBV6-1 to TRBJ2-7; D unresolved. The CDR3 covers 14 residues. V was trimmed by 7 bases and J by 5 bases, leaving 18 bases between them. CDR1 and CDR2 (germline): MNHNS, SASEGT. For the CDR3, the DNA is TGTGCCAGCACCAATACCGTGGTGGGGAACGAGCAGTACTTC. Its translation is CASTNTVVGNEQYF.

This clonotype was seen repeatedly, ten times or more. The chain couples TRBV11-2 to TRBJ2-3; D may be TRBD1 or TRBD2 (6 bases each). The CDR3 has 15 residues. Trimming took 4 bases from V and 2 from J, leaving 13 bases between them. Germline V CDR1 and CDR2: SGHAT, FQNNGV. The CDR3 region has the DNA TGTGCCAGCAGCTCGACGGGGGCTATCACAGATACGCAGTATTTT. Translated: CASSSTGAITDTQYF.

This clonotype was counted between two and nine times. The chain couples TRBV7-3 to TRBJ2-1; TRBD1 might be the D (5 bases). Trimming shortened V by 5 bases and J by 4 bases, and 12 bases separated the two germline ends. This CDR3 is 14 amino acids long. Germline V gives CDR1 SGHTA, CDR2 FQGTGA. The CDR3 here is CASSPLPGYNEQFF. The CDR3 nucleotides are TGTGCCAGCAGCCCACTCCCAGGGTACAATGAGCAGTTCTTC. The entire variable domain, with the rest obtained from reference TRBV7-3 and TRBJ2-1, is as follows: GAGVSQTPSNKVTEKGKYVELRCDPISGHTALYWYRQSLGQGPEFLIYFQGTGAADDSGLPNDRFFAVRPEGSVSTLKIQRTERGDSAVYLCASSPLPGYNEQFFGPGTRLTVL.

There are many counts of this clonotype. The chain recombines TRBV5-1 with TRBJ2-2; a possible D gene is TRBD1 (6 bases). Looked up from germline, CDR1 is SGHRS and CDR2 is YFSETQ. V shed 7 bases and J shed 6 bases, with 22 bases lying between them. The CDR3 is 16 residues long. CDR3 coding DNA: TGCGCCAGCGCCCCGGGGCGGACAGCAACCCCCGGGGAGCTGTTTTTT. Its protein product is CASAPGRTATPGELFF.

The table lists this clonotype with a few counts. The rearrangement links TRBV7-9 to TRBJ1-1; tentatively, D is TRBD1 (5 bases). V was shortened by 7 bases and J by 1 base, with 19 bases between the two germline ends. Looked up from germline, CDR1 is SEHNR and CDR2 is FQNEAQ (reference sequence). This CDR3 spans 16 amino acids. DNA for the CDR3: TGTGCCAGCACCCCCGGTCGGGGGGATCGGAACACTGAAGCTTTCTTT. Its translation: CASTPGRGDRNTEAFF.

V usage is TRBV7-3 and J usage is TRBJ2-5; D is perhaps TRBD1 or TRBD2 (5 bases each). Germline lookup yields CDR1 SGHTA and CDR2 FQGTGA. V gave up 5 bases and J gave up 4 bases, with 14 bases separating them. CDR3 size: 14 residues. In nucleotides, the CDR3 is TGTGCCAGCAGCCCTCGGGAAGGGGTAGAGACCCAGTACTTC. Translated: CASSPREGVETQYF.

V and J are TRBV27 and TRBJ1-1; TRBD1 matches at 7 bases. Germline CDR1 and CDR2: MNHEY and SMNVEV (reference sequence). Trimming cost V 4 bases and J 1 base; bases outside gene matches: 9. The CDR3 is 16 amino acids. CDR3 protein: CASSSPSGTENTEAFF. CDR3 coding DNA: TGTGCCAGCAGTTCCCCCTCCGGGACAGAGAACACTGAAGCTTTCTTT.

This clonotype occurred a few times. This chain connects TRBV20-1 to TRBJ2-1; 10 bases are shared with TRBD2. The junction had 7 bases not matched to a gene; V was cut back by 4 bases and J by 1 base. This CDR3 spans 16 amino acids. Germline CDR1 and CDR2: DFQATT and SNEGSKA (reference sequence). In DNA, the CDR3 is TGCAGTGCTAACCCACTAGCGGGGATATCCTACAATGAGCAGTTCTTC. Translating it yields CSANPLAGISYNEQFF.

This clonotype was recorded a few times. The rearrangement uses TRBV6-5 and TRBJ2-2; possible D gene TRBD2, 5 bases. V shed 2 bases and J shed 4 bases, with 20 bases lying between them. Per the germline V gene, CDR1 is MNHEY and CDR2 is SVGAGI. This CDR3 is 18 amino acids long. This CDR3 reads CASSYRAGSRSATGELFF. The CDR3 DNA sequence: TGTGCCAGCAGTTACCGTGCGGGTTCCAGAAGCGCCACCGGGGAGCTGTTTTTT.

V usage is TRBV7-2 and J usage is TRBJ2-7; D unresolved. V was trimmed by 5 bases and J by 0 bases, leaving 11 bases between them. CDR3 length: 14 amino acids. Germline V lookup: CDR1 SGHTA, CDR2 FQGNSA. The CDR3, as DNA: TGTGCCAGCAGCGTAGAAAGGGTCTCCTACGAGCAGTACGTC. This translates into CASSVERVSYEQYV.

The chain is built from TRBV18 and TRBJ2-1; D is unclear. V shed 2 bases and J shed 8 bases, with 13 bases lying between them. CDR3 length equals 14 residues. Per the germline V gene, CDR1 is KGHSH and CDR2 is LQKENI. DNA for the CDR3: TGTGCCAGCTCACCAATGGTGGTTCGGGATGAGCAGTTCTTC. Amino acids: CASSPMVVRDEQFF.

This clonotype was counted a few times. The chain combines TRBV7-6 with TRBJ1-1; D is uncertain. Trimming left V 1 base short and J 5 bases short, with 8 bases between. CDR1 is SGHVS, CDR2 FNYEAQ, per germline. CDR3 size: 13 residues. The CDR3 coding sequence is TGTGCCAGCAGCTTAGGGTTGGGGACTGAAGCTTTCTTT. Its protein is CASSLGLGTEAFF.

This chain links TRBV7-2 with TRBJ2-1; D perhaps matches TRBD2 (6 bases). Trimming removed 5 bases at V and 1 base at J, with 15 bases between. The CDR3 has 16 residues. Germline V gene data show CDR1 as SGHTA and CDR2 as FQGNSA. CDR3 loop: CASSAPGGPSYNEQFF. The CDR3 nucleotides read TGTGCCAGCAGCGCCCCCGGGGGACCTTCCTACAATGAGCAGTTCTTC.

The V call is TRBV6-4, the J call TRBJ2-5; D gene ambiguous. Trimming stripped 7 bases from V and 5 bases from J, with 17 bases between. The CDR3 sequence is 14 residues long. Looked up from germline, CDR1 is MRHNA and CDR2 is SNTAGT. The CDR3 sequence is CASTVEGPRETQYF. Here the CDR3 DNA reads TGTGCCAGCACGGTGGAAGGTCCTCGGGAGACCCAGTACTTC.